These 32 T cell receptor beta chains were sequenced from one sample in a study of cytomegalovirus exposure and HLA in healthy donors. 60 Vbeta and 13 Jbeta primers were used in PCR. Using immunoSEQ multiplex PCR, the repertoire was profiled, and TCRdb retains in-frame clones only, with some absent. Among 120,000 to 150,000 clones listed, 60% to 85% were seen once. The source material was PBMCs. The source is a man in his forties or fifties in good health and CMV-seronegative.

CDR3 residues: CASSHTGSSYNEQFF. DNA for the CDR3: TGTGCCAGCAGCCACACAGGGAGCTCCTACAATGAGCAGTTCTTC. The rearrangement joins TRBV14 to TRBJ2-1; possible D gene TRBD1, 6 bases. V was trimmed by 3 bases and J by 0 bases, leaving 9 bases between them. CDR3 length: 15 residues. Germline assignment: CDR1 SGHDN and CDR2 FVKESK.

The chain employs TRBV6-1 and TRBJ1-3; 8 bases are shared with TRBD1. V lost 4 bases to trimming and J lost 4 bases; unmatched junction nucleotides: 3. Germline lookup yields CDR1 MNHNS and CDR2 SASEGT. The CDR3 runs to 14 residues. The CDR3 DNA reads TGTGCCAGCAGTGGCCGGGACAGGGGAAACACCATATATTTT. This sequence encodes CASSGRDRGNTIYF.

The CDR3 bases are TGTGCCAGCAGCCAAGATCCCGTTCAGCCCCAGCATTTT. It specifies CASSQDPVQPQHF. The V call is TRBV4-2, the J call TRBJ1-5; no reliable D call. Germline CDR1 LGHNA, CDR2 YNFKEQ. V was clipped by 0 bases and J by 6 bases, with 6 bases between them. The CDR3 consists of 13 residues.

This clone was seen just once. The CDR3 region is CASTSRGLYGYTF. CDR3 DNA sequence: TGTGCCAGCACCTCCAGGGGGCTCTATGGCTACACCTTC. The J gene is TRBJ1-2, the V gene TRBV7-9; 8 bases match TRBD1. Losses at the gene ends were 7 bases for V and 4 bases for J; bases not matched to a gene: 5. This CDR3 spans 13 amino acids. In germline, CDR1 is SEHNR, CDR2 FQNEAQ (reference sequence).

Only a few counts were recorded for this clone. The chain uses TRBV10-3 and TRBJ2-5; D is unresolved. Trimming cost V 0 bases and J 7 bases, with 12 bases left between them. The CDR3 covers 14 residues. Germline lookup yields CDR1 ENHRY and CDR2 SYGVKD. The CDR3 sequence: CAISESPSQSTQYF. The CDR3 nucleotides are TGTGCCATCAGTGAGTCGCCTAGTCAATCGACCCAGTACTTC.

The genes are TRBV27 and TRBJ1-2, with 8 bases identical to TRBD1. J lost 6 bases, V lost 6 bases, and 0 bases had no gene match. Germline V gives CDR1 MNHEY, CDR2 SMNVEV (reference sequence). There are 11 residues in the CDR3. CDR3 in amino acids: CASRTGDGYTF. DNA of the CDR3: TGTGCCAGCAGGACAGGGGATGGCTACACCTTC.

This chain connects TRBV18 to TRBJ2-5, with TRBD2 identical over 11 bases. Germline V gene lookup returns CDR1 KGHSH and CDR2 LQKENI. V shed 3 bases and J 5 bases; nucleotides not matched to a gene: 5. The CDR3 totals 15 residues. CDR3 region: CASSPSGGARETQYF. In nucleotides, the CDR3 is TGTGCCAGCTCACCTAGCGGGGGGGCCCGGGAGACCCAGTACTTC.

The chain uses TRBV29-1 and TRBJ2-2; 7 positions agree with TRBD1. The CDR3 sequence is 13 residues long. Trimming cost V 6 bases and J 5 bases; bases outside gene matches: 6. Looked up from germline, CDR1 is SQVTM and CDR2 is ANQGSEA. The CDR3 region is CSVQTGMTGELFF. The DNA of the CDR3 is TGCAGCGTCCAGACAGGGATGACCGGGGAGCTGTTTTTT.

The V call is TRBV11-2, the J call TRBJ2-3; 7 bases map to TRBD1. Germline lookup yields CDR1 SGHAT and CDR2 FQNNGV. CDR3 length: 19 residues. The junction had 16 bases not matched to a gene; V was cut back by 2 bases and J by 2 bases. CDR3: CASSLQTGPSLTLTDTQYF. For the CDR3, the DNA is TGTGCCAGCAGCTTACAGACAGGGCCCTCCCTAACACTCACAGATACGCAGTATTTT.

V and J are TRBV28 and TRBJ2-4; D may be TRBD2 (6 bases). Germline values: CDR1 MDHEN, CDR2 SYDVKM. The CDR3 loop spans 17 amino acids. Between the trimmed V and J ends, which lost 10 bases and 0 bases, there was a span of 22 bases. In nucleotides, the CDR3 is TGTGCCACCTCCCCGGGACGGGAGTTAATAGCCAAAAACATTCAGTACTTC. This sequence encodes CATSPGRELIAKNIQYF.

The chain links TRBV14 to TRBJ2-3; TRBD2 might be the D (7 bases). The CDR3 spans 16 residues. The germline gives CDR1 SGHDN, CDR2 FVKESK. With 3 bases removed from V and 5 bases from J, the gap between germline ends came to 18 bases. The CDR3 sequence is CASSHRASGGGDTQYF. The CDR3 bases are TGTGCCAGCAGCCACCGAGCTAGCGGAGGGGGAGATACGCAGTATTTT. The whole variable domain, remainder taken from reference TRBV14 and TRBJ2-3, is EAGVTQFPSHSVIEKGQTVTLRCDPISGHDNLYWYRRVMGKEIKFLLHFVKESKQDESGMPNNRFLAERTGGTYSTLKVQPAELEDSGVYFCASSHRASGGGDTQYFGPGTRLTVL.

The chain employs TRBV19 and TRBJ2-3, with 12 bases identical to TRBD1. In germline, CDR1 is LNHDA, CDR2 SQIVND (reference sequence). V was clipped by 6 bases and J by 4 bases; unmatched bases: 5. CDR3 length: 15 residues. The CDR3 reads CASSTGTGGSDTQYF. In DNA, the CDR3 is TGTGCCAGTAGCACCGGGACAGGGGGCTCAGATACGCAGTATTTT.

Note on this clone: A read error may account for a junction end that differs from germline. The rearrangement uses TRBV10-3 and TRBJ2-1; 14 bases line up with TRBD2. The CDR3 sequence is 16 residues long. The germline V gene encodes CDR1 ENHRY and CDR2 SYGVKD. CDR3 amino acids: CAISELGTSGGNERFF. The CDR3 DNA is TGTGCCATCAGTGAGTTAGGGACTAGCGGGGGCAATGAGCGGTTCTTC.

The rearrangement uses TRBV27 and TRBJ1-1; no clear D. Germline CDR1 and CDR2: MNHEY and SMNVEV (reference sequence). V was pared by 5 bases and J by 1 base, with 11 bases between. The CDR3 extends over 14 amino acids. The CDR3 DNA sequence: TGTGCCAGCAGTATAACAGCAGCGAACACTGAAGCTTTCTTT. Protein: CASSITAANTEAFF.

The genes are TRBV19 and TRBJ2-4, with 7 positions matching TRBD1. V lost 6 bases to trimming and J lost 2 bases; unmatched junction nucleotides: 7. Germline assignment: CDR1 LNHDA and CDR2 SQIVND (reference sequence). The CDR3 consists of 15 residues. CDR3 residues: CASRASDRSKNIQYF. The CDR3 bases are TGTGCCAGTAGAGCATCGGACAGGTCCAAAAACATTCAGTACTTC.

The chain combines TRBV6-1 with TRBJ2-7; D call uncertain. The ends were cut back, 6 bases at V and 0 bases at J, with 9 bases in the middle. The length of the CDR3 is 13 residues. Germline loops: CDR1 MNHNS, CDR2 SASEGT. CDR3 sequence reads: CASRPQDSYEQYF. Written as DNA, the CDR3 is TGTGCCAGCAGACCCCAGGACTCCTACGAGCAGTACTTC.

This chain uses TRBV2 with TRBJ2-3; 7 bases agree with TRBD2. CDR3 length: 14 amino acids. Germline assignment: CDR1 SNHLY and CDR2 FYNNEI. V lost 6 bases, J lost 5 bases, and 8 bases stayed unmatched. DNA for the CDR3: TGTGCCAGCAGGGCGGGAGCAGGGAAAGATACGCAGTATTTT. This gives the protein CASRAGAGKDTQYF.

The gene calls are TRBV11-3 and TRBJ2-2, with D tentatively TRBD1 (5 bases). The CDR3 is 13 residues long. Germline V gene sequence: CDR1 SGHNT, CDR2 YENEEA. V was trimmed by 6 bases and J by 6 bases, leaving 11 bases between them. DNA for the CDR3: TGTGCCAGCAGTGGAAGGGGTCCCGGGGAGCTGTTTTTT. It specifies CASSGRGPGELFF.

There are a few counts of this clone. An end of the junction does not agree with germline; a read error may underlie this. The chain is built from TRBV7-9 and TRBJ2-2; a possible D gene is TRBD2 (6 bases). The CDR3 spans 15 residues. CDR1 and CDR2 (germline): SEHNR, FQNEAQ (reference sequence). CDR3 sequence (DNA): TGTTCCAGCAGCTCTACTAGCCAGAGAACCGGGGAGCTGTTTTTT. Its protein product is CSSSSTSQRTGELFF. Supplemented by reference TRBV7-9 and TRBJ2-2, the full variable domain reads DTGVSQNPRHKITKRGQNVTFRCDPISEHNRLYWYRQTLGQGPEFLTYFQNEAQLEKSRLLSDRFSAERPKGSFSTLEIQRTEQGDSAMYLCSSSSTSQRTGELFFGEGSRLTVL.

The chain couples TRBV5-1 to TRBJ2-7; 13 nucleotides align to TRBD2. This CDR3 has 22 residues. After removal of 0 bases from V and 0 bases from J, the junction contained 18 bases not matched to a gene. Germline assignment: CDR1 SGHRS and CDR2 YFSETQ. The CDR3 nucleotides read TGCGCCAGCAGCTTGGGACAGTTACTAGCGGGAGGGCTATTAAGGAGCTCCTACGAGCAGTACTTC. Its translation is CASSLGQLLAGGLLRSSYEQYF.

This chain joins TRBV6-5 and TRBJ2-2; 7 bases line up with TRBD2. This CDR3 has 15 amino acids. V lost 0 bases to trimming and J lost 4 bases; unmatched junction nucleotides: 2. Germline V gives CDR1 MNHEY, CDR2 SVGAGI. The DNA of the CDR3 is TGTGCCAGCAGTTACTCTCCTAGCGGCACCGGGGAGCTGTTTTTT. Translation gives CASSYSPSGTGELFF.

The gene calls are TRBV7-9 and TRBJ2-3, with a tentative D call TRBD2 (7 bases). The CDR3 is 18 residues long. Deletions cut 2 bases from V and 0 bases from J, with 18 bases between. The V gene's germline CDR1 is SEHNR and CDR2 FQNEAQ (reference sequence). The CDR3 DNA reads as TGTGCCAGCAGCTTAAGTTGGGGGGGGCAAGATAGCACAGATACGCAGTATTTT. Protein sequence: CASSLSWGGQDSTDTQYF. The whole variable domain, remainder taken from reference TRBV7-9 and TRBJ2-3, is DTGVSQNPRHKITKRGQNVTFRCDPISEHNRLYWYRQTLGQGPEFLTYFQNEAQLEKSRLLSDRFSAERPKGSFSTLEIQRTEQGDSAMYLCASSLSWGGQDSTDTQYFGPGTRLTVL.

In DNA form, the CDR3 reads TGTGCCAGCAGCTCATGGGACAGTTCACCCCTCCACTTT. Residues: CASSSWDSSPLHF. This chain joins TRBV7-9 and TRBJ1-6; 7 positions match TRBD1. Unmatched junction bases numbered 3, after V lost 4 bases and J lost 9 bases. This CDR3 is 13 amino acids long. CDR1 is SEHNR and CDR2 is FQNEAQ in the germline V gene (reference sequence). Drawing the rest from reference TRBV7-9 and TRBJ1-6, the complete variable domain is DTGVSQNPRHKITKRGQNVTFRCDPISEHNRLYWYRQTLGQGPEFLTYFQNEAQLEKSRLLSDRFSAERPKGSFSTLEIQRTEQGDSAMYLCASSSWDSSPLHFGNGTRLTVT.

The chain carries TRBV27 and TRBJ2-6, with D perhaps TRBD1 (6 bases). CDR3 size: 18 residues. Trimming took 3 bases from V and 4 from J, leaving 19 bases between them. Germline CDR1 reads MNHEY; CDR2 reads SMNVEV (reference sequence). CDR3 region: CASSFRRPTGSGANVLTF. The CDR3 coding sequence is TGTGCCAGCAGTTTCCGCCGCCCCACAGGGTCAGGGGCCAACGTCCTGACTTTC.

The chain carries TRBV19 and TRBJ2-1, with 10 bases aligning to TRBD2. The V gene end was trimmed by 2 bases and the J gene end by 3 bases; junction bases not matched to a gene: 7. Germline V CDR1 and CDR2: LNHDA, SQIVND (reference sequence). CDR3 length: 17 amino acids. DNA of the CDR3: TGTGCCAGTAGTATAAAGACTAGCGGGCTTGACTACAATGAGCAGTTCTTC. This encodes CASSIKTSGLDYNEQFF.

This clone was recorded once. This chain uses TRBV5-1 with TRBJ1-3; 8 bases fit TRBD1. Losses at the gene ends were 4 bases for V and 0 bases for J; bases not matched to a gene: 3. Looked up from germline, CDR1 is SGHRS and CDR2 is YFSETQ. The CDR3 runs to 15 residues. The CDR3 loop reads CASSRDRGSGNTIYF. The CDR3, as DNA: TGCGCCAGCAGCAGAGACAGGGGCTCTGGAAACACCATATATTTT.

As regards this clone: At one end the junction does not follow the germline gene, possibly because of a read error. The V gene is TRBV7-9, the J gene TRBJ1-1; possible D gene TRBD1, 5 bases. Per germline, CDR1 SEHNR and CDR2 FQNEAQ (reference sequence). This CDR3 is 16 amino acids long. This chain's CDR3 is CSSSQGVGSMNTEAFF. The CDR3 nucleotides are TGTTCCAGCAGCCAAGGGGTGGGTTCCATGAACACTGAAGCTTTCTTT.

V usage is TRBV5-1 and J usage is TRBJ2-7; TRBD1 matches 9 bases. The germline V gene has CDR1 SGHRS and CDR2 YFSETQ. The junction had 3 bases not matched to a gene; V was cut back by 4 bases and J by 4 bases. CDR3 length equals 13 residues. CDR3: CASSRDREYEQYF. The CDR3 coding sequence is TGCGCCAGCAGCCGGGACAGGGAATACGAGCAGTACTTC. Variable domain in full (rest from reference TRBV5-1 and TRBJ2-7): KAGVTQTPRYLIKTRGQQVTLSCSPISGHRSVSWYQQTPGQGLQFLFEYFSETQRNKGNFPGRFSGRQFSNSRSEMNVSTLELGDSALYLCASSRDREYEQYFGPGTRLTVT.

The CDR3 sequence is CASSLEGTSGRLSSYEQYF. In DNA, the CDR3 is TGTGCCAGCAGCTTAGAAGGGACTAGCGGGCGACTAAGCTCCTACGAGCAGTACTTC. The chain is built from TRBV7-9 and TRBJ2-7; 12 bases line up with TRBD2. This CDR3 is 19 amino acids long. The V gene's germline CDR1 is SEHNR and CDR2 FQNEAQ (reference sequence). V lost 1 base to trimming and J lost 0 bases; unmatched junction nucleotides: 10.

This chain links TRBV10-3 with TRBJ2-7, with 10 bases identical to TRBD1. Losses at the gene ends were 6 bases for V and 4 bases for J; bases not matched to a gene: 3. In germline, CDR1 is ENHRY, CDR2 SYGVKD. The CDR3 has 13 amino acids. CDR3 in DNA: TGTGCCATCAGAGGGACAGGGGCTTACGAGCAGTACTTC. Protein product: CAIRGTGAYEQYF.

The rearrangement joins TRBV7-6 to TRBJ1-6, with a tentative D call TRBD1 (5 bases). Germline V gene sequence: CDR1 SGHVS, CDR2 FNYEAQ. The CDR3 covers 14 residues. Trimming took 5 bases from V and 10 from J, leaving 15 bases between them. DNA for the CDR3: TGTGCCAGCAGCGCTACAGGACCCGAATCACCCCTCCACTTT. Protein sequence: CASSATGPESPLHF.

This clone appeared once. The rearrangement joins TRBV19 to TRBJ2-3; 8 positions agree with TRBD2. The CDR3 length is 18 residues. Trimming removed 1 base from V and 4 bases from J; junction bases left unmatched: 13. Germline V lookup: CDR1 LNHDA, CDR2 SQIVND (reference sequence). The CDR3 nucleotides are TGTGCCAGTAGTATAGGGTTGGCCGGGACTAGACCCGCAGATACGCAGTATTTT. Residues: CASSIGLAGTRPADTQYF. The complete variable domain, with remaining parts taken from reference TRBV19 and TRBJ2-3, reads DGGITQSPKYLFRKEGQNVTLSCEQNLNHDAMYWYRQDPGQGLRLIYYSQIVNDFQKGDIAEGYSVSREKKESFPLTVTSAQKNPTAFYLCASSIGLAGTRPADTQYFGPGTRLTVL.